The sequence of this T cell receptor (beta chain) was determined in a study of naive and memory T cell subsets. Study-wide results and caveats: Over 85% of naive TCR sequences appeared only once, unlike memory subsets.

Two oligonucleotides, mixed equimolar, formed the beta constant-region primer covering TRBC1 and TRBC2. The ligated cDNA underwent four PCR rounds using SP2 and nested alpha and beta constant-region primers. The cDNA 3' end received a ligated single-stranded oligonucleotide carrying the SP2 primer and a 12-nucleotide UMI. A single record per CDR3 protein comes from TCRdb applying MiXCR to the UMI-ligation and nested PCR reads. The repertoire holds 100,000 to 150,000 distinct CDR3 sequences, with roughly 32% as singletons. The V and J ends lost 6 bases and 4 bases, in that order; junction bases with no gene match: 3. CDR3 length equals 14 residues. CDR1 and CDR2 from the germline V gene are SGHRS and YFSETQ. In its sample, this clonotype was seen many times. Its antigen is currently unknown.

The sequenced sample was central memory CD4+ T cells from blood. This chain connects TRBV5-1 to TRBJ2-1; 11 positions agree with TRBD2. This sequence was found in a human donor in good health. CDR3 sequence: CASKRLAGYNEQFF. The CDR3 DNA reads as TGCGCCAGCAAGAGACTAGCGGGGTACAATGAGCAGTTCTTC. Variable domain in full (rest from reference TRBV5-1 and TRBJ2-1): KAGVTQTPRYLIKTRGQQVTLSCSPISGHRSVSWYQQTPGQGLQFLFEYFSETQRNKGNFPGRFSGRQFSNSRSEMNVSTLELGDSALYLCASKRLAGYNEQFFGPGTRLTVL.